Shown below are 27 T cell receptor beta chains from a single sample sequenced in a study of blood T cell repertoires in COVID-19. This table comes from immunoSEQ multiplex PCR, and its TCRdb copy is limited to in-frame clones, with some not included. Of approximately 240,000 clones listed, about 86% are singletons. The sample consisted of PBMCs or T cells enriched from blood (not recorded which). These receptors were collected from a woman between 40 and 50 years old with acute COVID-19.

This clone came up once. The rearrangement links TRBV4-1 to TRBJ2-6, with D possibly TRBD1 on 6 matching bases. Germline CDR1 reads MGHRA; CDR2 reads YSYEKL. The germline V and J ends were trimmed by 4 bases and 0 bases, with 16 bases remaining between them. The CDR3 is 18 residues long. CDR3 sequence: CASSRTVPLNSGANVLTF. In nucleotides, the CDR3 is TGCGCCAGCAGCCGGACAGTTCCCTTAAACTCTGGGGCCAACGTCCTGACTTTC.

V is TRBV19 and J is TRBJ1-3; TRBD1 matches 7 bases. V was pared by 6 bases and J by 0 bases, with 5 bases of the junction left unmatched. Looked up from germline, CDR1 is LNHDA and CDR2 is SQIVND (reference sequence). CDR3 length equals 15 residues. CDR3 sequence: CASSWDRYSGNTIYF. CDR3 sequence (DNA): TGTGCCAGTAGCTGGGACAGATACTCTGGAAACACCATATATTTT.

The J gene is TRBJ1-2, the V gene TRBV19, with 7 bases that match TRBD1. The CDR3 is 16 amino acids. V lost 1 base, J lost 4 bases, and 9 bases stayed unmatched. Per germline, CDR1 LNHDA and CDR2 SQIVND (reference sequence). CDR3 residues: CASSIGTGLLAYGYTF. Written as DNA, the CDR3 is TGTGCCAGTAGTATAGGGACAGGCCTGCTTGCCTATGGCTACACCTTC.

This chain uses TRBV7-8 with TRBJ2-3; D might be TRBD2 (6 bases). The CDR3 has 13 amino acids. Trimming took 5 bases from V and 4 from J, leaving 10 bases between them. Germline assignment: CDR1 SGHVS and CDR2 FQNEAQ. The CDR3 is CASSGGPADTQYF. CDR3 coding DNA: TGTGCCAGCAGCGGAGGGCCCGCAGATACGCAGTATTTT.

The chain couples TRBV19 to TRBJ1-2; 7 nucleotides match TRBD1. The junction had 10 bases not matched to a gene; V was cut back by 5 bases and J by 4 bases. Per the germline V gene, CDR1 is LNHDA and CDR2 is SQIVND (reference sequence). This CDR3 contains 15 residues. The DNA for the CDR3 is TGTGCCAGTAGTCCGCGCGGGGCAGGGGGCTATGGCTACACCTTC. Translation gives CASSPRGAGGYGYTF. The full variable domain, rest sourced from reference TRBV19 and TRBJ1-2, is DGGITQSPKYLFRKEGQNVTLSCEQNLNHDAMYWYRQDPGQGLRLIYYSQIVNDFQKGDIAEGYSVSREKKESFPLTVTSAQKNPTAFYLCASSPRGAGGYGYTFGSGTRLTVV.

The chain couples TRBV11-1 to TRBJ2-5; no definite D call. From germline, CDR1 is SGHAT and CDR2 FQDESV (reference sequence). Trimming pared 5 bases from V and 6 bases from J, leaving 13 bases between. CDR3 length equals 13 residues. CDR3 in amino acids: CASSPLGEKTQYF. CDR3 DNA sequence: TGTGCCAGCAGCCCGCTCGGAGAAAAGACCCAGTACTTC.

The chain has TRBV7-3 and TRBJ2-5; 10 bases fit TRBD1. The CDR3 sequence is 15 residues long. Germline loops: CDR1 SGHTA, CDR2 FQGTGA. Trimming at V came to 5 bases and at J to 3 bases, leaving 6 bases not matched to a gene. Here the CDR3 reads CASSKDRGREETQYF. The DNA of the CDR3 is TGTGCCAGCAGCAAAGACAGGGGGCGCGAAGAGACCCAGTACTTC.

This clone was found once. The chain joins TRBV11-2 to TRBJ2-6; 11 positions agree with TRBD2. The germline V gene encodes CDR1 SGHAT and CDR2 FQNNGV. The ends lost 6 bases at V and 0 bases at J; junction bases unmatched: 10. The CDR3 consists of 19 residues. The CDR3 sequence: CASRRIASGRYSGANVLTF. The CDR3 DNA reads TGTGCCAGCAGGCGAATTGCTAGCGGGAGGTACTCTGGGGCCAACGTCCTGACTTTC.

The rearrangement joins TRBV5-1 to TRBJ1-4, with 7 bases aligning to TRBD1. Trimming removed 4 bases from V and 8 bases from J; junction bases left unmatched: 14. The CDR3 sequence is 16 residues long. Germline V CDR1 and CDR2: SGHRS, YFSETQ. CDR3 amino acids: CASSPNGGQSGEKLFF. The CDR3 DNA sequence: TGCGCCAGCAGCCCAAATGGGGGACAGTCAGGGGAAAAACTGTTTTTT.

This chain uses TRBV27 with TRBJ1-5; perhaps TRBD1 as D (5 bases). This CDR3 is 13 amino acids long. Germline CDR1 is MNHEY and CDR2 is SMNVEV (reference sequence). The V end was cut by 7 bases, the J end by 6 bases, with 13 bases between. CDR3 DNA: TGTGCCAGCATGGGGGGTCGGGGTCAGCCCCAGCATTTT. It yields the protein CASMGGRGQPQHF.

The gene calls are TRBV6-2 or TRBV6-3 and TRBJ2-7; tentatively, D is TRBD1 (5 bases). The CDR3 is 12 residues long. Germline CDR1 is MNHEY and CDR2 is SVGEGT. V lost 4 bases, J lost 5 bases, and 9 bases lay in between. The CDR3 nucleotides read TGTGCCAGCAGTTCAGGGTTACACGAGCAGTACTTC. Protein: CASSSGLHEQYF.

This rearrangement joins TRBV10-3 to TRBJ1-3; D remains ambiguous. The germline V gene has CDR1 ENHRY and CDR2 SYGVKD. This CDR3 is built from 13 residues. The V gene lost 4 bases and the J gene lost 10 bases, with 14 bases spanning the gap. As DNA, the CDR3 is TGTGCCATCAGTGGGGCCTCTTCCAGGACCATATATTTT. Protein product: CAISGASSRTIYF.

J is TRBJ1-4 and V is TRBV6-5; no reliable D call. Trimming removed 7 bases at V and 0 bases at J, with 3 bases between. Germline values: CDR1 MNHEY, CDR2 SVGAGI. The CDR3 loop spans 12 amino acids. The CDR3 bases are TGTGCCAGCACCACAACTAATGAAAAACTGTTTTTT. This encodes CASTTTNEKLFF.

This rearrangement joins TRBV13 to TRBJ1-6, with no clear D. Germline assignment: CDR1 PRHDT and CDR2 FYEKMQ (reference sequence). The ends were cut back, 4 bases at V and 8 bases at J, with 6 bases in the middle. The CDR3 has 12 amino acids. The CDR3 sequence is CASSSTDSPLHF. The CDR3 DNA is TGTGCCAGCAGCTCCACGGATTCACCCCTCCACTTT.

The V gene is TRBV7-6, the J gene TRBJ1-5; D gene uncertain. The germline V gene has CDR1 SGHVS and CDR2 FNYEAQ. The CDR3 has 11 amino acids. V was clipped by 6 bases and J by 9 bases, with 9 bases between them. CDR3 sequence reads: CASRELGPQHF. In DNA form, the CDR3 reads TGTGCCAGCAGGGAGCTGGGGCCCCAGCATTTT. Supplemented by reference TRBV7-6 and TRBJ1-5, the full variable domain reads GAGVSQSPRYKVTKRGQDVALRCDPISGHVSLYWYRQALGQGPEFLTYFNYEAQQDKSGLPNDRFSAERPEGSISTLTIQRTEQRDSAMYRCASRELGPQHFGDGTRLSIL.

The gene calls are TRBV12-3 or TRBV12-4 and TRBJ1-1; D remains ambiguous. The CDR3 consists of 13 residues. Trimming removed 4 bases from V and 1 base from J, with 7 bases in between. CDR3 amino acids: CASSSRQNTEAFF. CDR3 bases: TGTGCCAGCAGTTCCCGACAGAACACTGAAGCTTTCTTT.

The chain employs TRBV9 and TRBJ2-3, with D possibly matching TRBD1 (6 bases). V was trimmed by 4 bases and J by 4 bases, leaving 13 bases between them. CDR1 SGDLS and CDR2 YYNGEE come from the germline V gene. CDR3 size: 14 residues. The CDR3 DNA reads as TGTGCCAGCAGCACTCGGACAGTCCCAGATACGCAGTATTTT. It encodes CASSTRTVPDTQYF.

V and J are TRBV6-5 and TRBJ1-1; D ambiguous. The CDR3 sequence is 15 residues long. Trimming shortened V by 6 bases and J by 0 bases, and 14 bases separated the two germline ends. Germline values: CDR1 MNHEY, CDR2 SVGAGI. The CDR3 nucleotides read TGTGCCAGCAGCCCGGATGGAGGATTGAACACTGAAGCTTTCTTT. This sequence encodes CASSPDGGLNTEAFF.

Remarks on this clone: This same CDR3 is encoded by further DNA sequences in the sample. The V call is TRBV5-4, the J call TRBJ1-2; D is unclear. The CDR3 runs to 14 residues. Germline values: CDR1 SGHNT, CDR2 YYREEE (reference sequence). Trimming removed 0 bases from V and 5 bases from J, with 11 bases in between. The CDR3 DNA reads TGTGCCAGCAGCTTGGCCTTGACGGGATATGGCTACACCTTC. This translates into CASSLALTGYGYTF.

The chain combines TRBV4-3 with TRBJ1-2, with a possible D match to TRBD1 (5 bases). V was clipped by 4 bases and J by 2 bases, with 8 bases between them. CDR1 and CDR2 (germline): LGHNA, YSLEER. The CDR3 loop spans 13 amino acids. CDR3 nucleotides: TGCGCCAGCAGCCGAGCAGGGAACTATGGCTACACCTTC. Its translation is CASSRAGNYGYTF.

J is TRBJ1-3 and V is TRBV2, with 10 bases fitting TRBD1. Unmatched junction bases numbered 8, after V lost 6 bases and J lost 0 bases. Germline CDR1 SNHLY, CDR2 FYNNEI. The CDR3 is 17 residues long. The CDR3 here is CASRTGTGVFSGNTIYF. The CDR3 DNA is TGTGCCAGCAGAACCGGGACAGGGGTCTTCTCTGGAAACACCATATATTTT.

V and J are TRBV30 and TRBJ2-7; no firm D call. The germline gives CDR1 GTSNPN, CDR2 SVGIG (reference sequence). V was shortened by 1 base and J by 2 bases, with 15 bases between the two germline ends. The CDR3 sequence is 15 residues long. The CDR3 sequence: CAWSGSGPRPYEQYF. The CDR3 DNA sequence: TGTGCCTGGAGTGGATCCGGCCCCAGGCCCTACGAGCAGTACTTC.

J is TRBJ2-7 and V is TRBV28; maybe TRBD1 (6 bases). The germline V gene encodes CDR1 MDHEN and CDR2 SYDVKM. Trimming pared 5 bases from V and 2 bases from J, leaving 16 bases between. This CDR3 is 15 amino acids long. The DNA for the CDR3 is TGTGCCAGCAGTCCGACAGGTCCCCAACCCTACGAGCAGTACTTC. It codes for CASSPTGPQPYEQYF.

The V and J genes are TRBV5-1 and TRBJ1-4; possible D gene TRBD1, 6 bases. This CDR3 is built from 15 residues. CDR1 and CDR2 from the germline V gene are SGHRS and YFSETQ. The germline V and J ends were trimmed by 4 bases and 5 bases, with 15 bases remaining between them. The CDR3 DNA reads TGCGCCAGCAGCACAGGGTTTATGGAGAATGAAAAACTGTTTTTT. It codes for CASSTGFMENEKLFF.

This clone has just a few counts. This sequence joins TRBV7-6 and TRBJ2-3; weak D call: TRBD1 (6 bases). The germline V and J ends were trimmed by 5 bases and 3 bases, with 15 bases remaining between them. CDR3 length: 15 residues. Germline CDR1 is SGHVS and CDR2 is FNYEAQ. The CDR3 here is CASSVAGVETDTQYF. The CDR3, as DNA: TGTGCCAGCAGCGTGGCAGGGGTGGAAACAGATACGCAGTATTTT.

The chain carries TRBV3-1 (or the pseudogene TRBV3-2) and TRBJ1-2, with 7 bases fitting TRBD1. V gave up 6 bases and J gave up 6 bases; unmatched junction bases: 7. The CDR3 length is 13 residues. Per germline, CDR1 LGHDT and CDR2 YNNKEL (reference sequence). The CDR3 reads CASSQGEPNGYTF. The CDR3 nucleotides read TGTGCCAGCAGTCAGGGGGAGCCCAATGGCTACACCTTC.

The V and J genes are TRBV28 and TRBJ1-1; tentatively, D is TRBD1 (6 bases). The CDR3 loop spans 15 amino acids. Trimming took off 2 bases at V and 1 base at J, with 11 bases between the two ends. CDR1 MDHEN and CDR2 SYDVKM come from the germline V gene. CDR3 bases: TGTGCCAGCAGTTTAGCGCGGACAGAGAACACTGAAGCTTTCTTT. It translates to CASSLARTENTEAFF.